This entry lists 29 T cell receptor beta chains sequenced from one sample in a study of blood T cell repertoires in COVID-19. TCRdb's table, derived via immunoSEQ multiplex PCR, lists solely in-frame clones and lacks some. The sample lists a few hundred thousand clones, 65% to 90% occurring once. Sequencing used PBMCs or T cells enriched from blood (not recorded which). The receptors were sampled from a woman in her thirties or forties with acute COVID-19.

This chain links TRBV28 with TRBJ2-7; TRBD2 aligns across 7 bases. J gave up 3 bases and V 6 bases, and 11 bases lay outside the gene matches. The CDR3 extends over 15 amino acids. CDR1 and CDR2 from the germline V gene are MDHEN and SYDVKM. CDR3 DNA sequence: TGTGCCAGCAGCCCCTCTGGGGGAGGGAACTACGAGCAGTACTTC. Protein: CASSPSGGGNYEQYF.

The chain combines TRBV5-3 with TRBJ2-5; weak D call: TRBD2 (7 bases). TRBV5-3 is sorted into the ORF group, with uncertain function. V lost 7 bases and J lost 5, with 24 bases in between. This CDR3 contains 16 residues. CDR3: CAREAPEAGHRETQYF. CDR3 sequence (DNA): TGTGCCAGAGAGGCCCCGGAAGCGGGACATCGGGAGACCCAGTACTTC.

The chain carries TRBV7-3 and TRBJ1-2; 7 nucleotides agree with TRBD1. J lost 8 bases, V lost 4 bases, and 7 bases had no gene match. The CDR3 covers 13 residues. Looked up from germline, CDR1 is SGHTA and CDR2 is FQGTGA. CDR3 protein: CASSYDRERGYTF. CDR3 DNA sequence: TGTGCCAGCAGCTACGACAGGGAGCGCGGCTACACCTTC.

The chain employs TRBV2 and TRBJ2-1; TRBD2 aligns across 9 bases. V gave up 6 bases and J gave up 1 base; unmatched junction bases: 7. CDR1 SNHLY and CDR2 FYNNEI come from the germline V gene. CDR3 size: 16 residues. The CDR3 loop is CASRTLAGESYNEQFF. CDR3 in DNA: TGTGCCAGCAGGACTTTAGCGGGAGAATCCTACAATGAGCAGTTCTTC.

V and J are TRBV6-5 and TRBJ1-5; 7 bases are a match to TRBD1. The germline gives CDR1 MNHEY, CDR2 SVGAGI. CDR3 size: 14 residues. V lost 8 bases to trimming and J lost 4 bases; unmatched junction nucleotides: 8. The chain's CDR3 is CASSGEQGNQPQHF. The CDR3 region has the DNA TGTGCCAGCTCAGGGGAACAGGGGAATCAGCCCCAGCATTTT.

This clone has only one observation. V is TRBV12-5 and J is TRBJ1-2, with D tentatively TRBD1 (6 bases). The CDR3 runs to 15 residues. Per the germline V gene, CDR1 is LGHNT and CDR2 is FRNRAP. V lost 6 bases and J 3 bases, leaving 17 bases between the germline ends. In nucleotides, the CDR3 is TGTGCTAGTGGATTATCCATGACAGGAGACTATGGCTACACCTTC. It is translated as CASGLSMTGDYGYTF.

J is TRBJ2-7 and V is TRBV27, with D possibly matching TRBD2 (6 bases). Per germline, CDR1 MNHEY and CDR2 SMNVEV (reference sequence). V lost 6 bases and J 2 bases, leaving 17 bases between the germline ends. The CDR3 extends over 15 amino acids. CDR3 nucleotides: TGTGCCAGCAGACCGACCGGGACTTCAACCTACGAGCAGTACTTC. It is translated as CASRPTGTSTYEQYF.

This clone was recorded once. Here the CDR3 reads CASGSLATSGGAYNEQFF. CDR3 DNA sequence: TGTGCTAGTGGTTCGCTCGCAACTAGCGGGGGGGCCTACAATGAGCAGTTCTTC. The chain has TRBV12-5 and TRBJ2-1; 13 nucleotides line up with TRBD2. The CDR3 consists of 18 residues. The J segment lost 2 bases and the V segment lost 4 bases, leaving 8 bases of the junction unmatched. Germline values: CDR1 LGHNT, CDR2 FRNRAP.

The chain is built from TRBV5-6 and TRBJ2-7, with TRBD1 identical over 8 bases. The germline V gene encodes CDR1 SGHDT and CDR2 YYEEEE. The J segment lost 0 bases and the V segment lost 0 bases, leaving 5 bases of the junction unmatched. CDR3 length: 16 amino acids. The chain's CDR3 is CASSLGGQGSSYEQYF. Here the CDR3 DNA reads TGTGCCAGCAGCTTGGGAGGACAGGGATCCTCCTACGAGCAGTACTTC.

This clone showed up just once. The rearrangement joins TRBV12-3 or TRBV12-4 to TRBJ1-5; TRBD1 agrees at 7 bases. Trimming removed 5 bases from V and 6 bases from J; junction bases left unmatched: 4. The CDR3 runs 13 residues. CDR3 amino acids: CASSRQGRQPQHF. The CDR3 nucleotides read TGTGCCAGCAGTCGACAGGGTCGTCAGCCCCAGCATTTT.

The chain recombines TRBV6-1 with TRBJ1-2; TRBD1 matches at 8 bases. The CDR3 totals 15 residues. Per the germline V gene, CDR1 is MNHNS and CDR2 is SASEGT. Trimming at V came to 3 bases and at J to 5 bases, leaving 8 bases not matched to a gene. CDR3 in amino acids: CASSEDRVILYGYTF. The CDR3 bases are TGTGCCAGCAGTGAGGACAGGGTAATCTTGTATGGCTACACCTTC.

This sequence joins TRBV25-1 and TRBJ2-3, with 10 bases that match TRBD1. CDR1 and CDR2 from the germline V gene are MGHDK and SYGVNS. Germline trimming cut 4 bases from V and 4 bases from J; bases unmatched to any gene: 5. CDR3 length equals 15 residues. In DNA form, the CDR3 reads TGTGCCAGCAGTGGAGACAGGGGGCACTCAGATACGCAGTATTTT. Translated, it gives CASSGDRGHSDTQYF.

Ten or more counts support this clone. The gene calls are TRBV5-6 and TRBJ1-1, with a weak D call TRBD1 (6 bases). Per germline, CDR1 SGHDT and CDR2 YYEEEE. The CDR3 is made up of 15 amino acids. Trimming removed 4 bases from V and 9 bases from J, with 22 bases in between. The CDR3 sequence: CASSNRPGESSKAFF. The CDR3 nucleotides are TGTGCCAGCAGCAACAGACCAGGGGAATCTTCTAAAGCTTTCTTT.

The gene calls are TRBV18 and TRBJ1-2, with D unresolved. Deletions cut 3 bases from V and 4 bases from J, with 18 bases between. The CDR3 is 16 amino acids. The germline V gene has CDR1 KGHSH and CDR2 LQKENI. The CDR3 spells CASSPLTPEDRYGYTF. The CDR3 DNA follows: TGTGCCAGCTCACCGCTCACCCCAGAGGATCGCTATGGCTACACCTTC.

The chain carries TRBV29-1 and TRBJ2-5; 8 bases are shared with TRBD1. This CDR3 comprises 15 residues. Germline values: CDR1 SQVTM, CDR2 ANQGSEA. V trimming: 0 bases; J trimming: 5 bases; junction bases outside the gene matches: 8. In DNA form, the CDR3 reads TGCAGCGTTGAAGATTGGGTCAGGGGGCTGGAGACCCAGTACTTC. Amino acid sequence: CSVEDWVRGLETQYF.

This clone came up once. V is TRBV6-6 and J is TRBJ1-5, with TRBD1 identical over 9 bases. Germline loops: CDR1 MNHNY, CDR2 SVGAGI (reference sequence). The CDR3 consists of 14 residues. The V and J ends lost 6 bases and 6 bases, in that order; junction bases with no gene match: 6. CDR3 in DNA: TGTGCCAGCAGGATGACAGGGGGAGGTCAGCCCCAGCATTTT. Its protein product is CASRMTGGGQPQHF.

The chain joins TRBV4-1 to TRBJ1-2; 7 nucleotides match TRBD1. With V trimmed by 1 base and J by 8 bases, 7 bases remained unmatched. The CDR3 length is 14 residues. Germline V gene data show CDR1 as MGHRA and CDR2 as YSYEKL. CDR3 amino acids: CASSQVGQEEGYTF. The CDR3 DNA follows: TGCGCCAGCAGCCAAGTCGGACAGGAGGAAGGCTACACCTTC.

The V call is TRBV14, the J call TRBJ1-2; tentatively, D is TRBD1 (5 bases). Germline CDR1 is SGHDN and CDR2 is FVKESK. Trimming took 0 bases from V and 5 from J, leaving 13 bases between them. CDR3 length equals 15 residues. CDR3 in amino acids: CASSQDLGRAYGYTF. In DNA, the CDR3 is TGTGCCAGCAGCCAAGATCTCGGCAGGGCATATGGCTACACCTTC.

This chain uses TRBV3-1 (or the pseudogene TRBV3-2) with TRBJ1-3; D possibly corresponds to TRBD1 (6 bases). V gave up 4 bases and J gave up 4 bases, with 14 bases separating them. Germline V gene sequence: CDR1 LGHDT, CDR2 YNNKEL (reference sequence). This CDR3 comprises 15 residues. CDR3 nucleotide sequence: TGTGCCAGCAGCCTCCGCGGGGGCACGGGAAACACCATATATTTT. The encoded protein is CASSLRGGTGNTIYF.

CDR3 DNA sequence: TGTGCCAGCAGCTCCCCCCCCGTAAATGAGCAGTTCTTC. It yields the protein CASSSPPVNEQFF. This chain joins TRBV7-9 and TRBJ2-1; D gene ambiguous. V was cut by 4 bases and J by 7 bases, with 11 bases left in between. The CDR3 has 13 amino acids. The germline V gene has CDR1 SEHNR and CDR2 FQNEAQ (reference sequence).

The chain combines TRBV7-6 with TRBJ1-2, with TRBD1 identical over 9 bases. Per germline, CDR1 SGHVS and CDR2 FNYEAQ. The CDR3 loop spans 15 amino acids. Trimming cost V 1 base and J 6 bases; bases outside gene matches: 6. CDR3 sequence: CASSLGLTGGNGYTF. The CDR3, as DNA: TGTGCCAGCAGCTTAGGACTTACAGGGGGCAATGGCTACACCTTC. Full variable domain (missing parts from reference TRBV7-6 and TRBJ1-2): GAGVSQSPRYKVTKRGQDVALRCDPISGHVSLYWYRQALGQGPEFLTYFNYEAQQDKSGLPNDRFSAERPEGSISTLTIQRTEQRDSAMYRCASSLGLTGGNGYTFGSGTRLTVV.

V usage is TRBV19 and J usage is TRBJ2-7, with 9 positions matching TRBD1. CDR3 length equals 15 residues. Germline V gene lookup returns CDR1 LNHDA and CDR2 SQIVND (reference sequence). V lost 6 bases to trimming and J lost 3 bases; unmatched junction nucleotides: 9. CDR3 nucleotides: TGTGCCAGTAGCCCAAGGACAGGGGTTCGCTACGAGCAGTACTTC. Its translation: CASSPRTGVRYEQYF.

In regard to this clone: In the same sample, other DNA sequences code for this CDR3. This chain uses TRBV27 with TRBJ2-3; no firm D call. CDR1 MNHEY and CDR2 SMNVEV come from the germline V gene (reference sequence). V shed 3 bases and J shed 1 base, with 5 bases lying between them. The CDR3 is 13 amino acids. The CDR3 DNA is TGTGCCAGCAGTTTTCGAGGCACAGATACGCAGTATTTT. Translating gives CASSFRGTDTQYF.

This sequence joins TRBV3-1 (or the pseudogene TRBV3-2) and TRBJ2-7; possibly TRBD2 for D (6 bases). The CDR3 consists of 15 residues. With 4 bases removed from V and 2 bases from J, the gap between germline ends came to 15 bases. Germline values: CDR1 LGHDT, CDR2 YNNKEL (reference sequence). The CDR3 nucleotides read TGTGCCAGCAGCCCCGGCGGGACCCTCGCCTACGAGCAGTACTTC. Protein: CASSPGGTLAYEQYF.

The chain is built from TRBV4-2 and TRBJ2-5; 10 bases match TRBD1. This CDR3 has 16 amino acids. V shed 4 bases, J shed 0 bases, and the junction held 5 bases outside the gene matches. Germline V lookup: CDR1 LGHNA, CDR2 YNFKEQ. The CDR3 nucleotides read TGTGCCAGCAGCCTCGGGACAGGGGCGTACCAAGAGACCCAGTACTTC. Translation: CASSLGTGAYQETQYF.

This clone was counted a single time. The genes are TRBV15 and TRBJ1-5; 9 bases align to TRBD1. After removal of 4 bases from V and 4 bases from J, the junction contained 2 bases not matched to a gene. CDR3 length equals 14 residues. CDR1 and CDR2 (germline): LNHNV, YYDKDF (reference sequence). The CDR3 sequence is CATSTDRGNQPQHF. The CDR3 DNA reads as TGTGCCACCAGCACCGACAGGGGGAATCAGCCCCAGCATTTT.

This clone was seen a handful of times. This rearrangement joins TRBV2 to TRBJ1-2; D unclear. Germline V lookup: CDR1 SNHLY, CDR2 FYNNEI. The CDR3 totals 11 residues. V was clipped by 8 bases and J by 6 bases, with 10 bases between them. CDR3 in amino acids: CASGLADGYTF. The CDR3 DNA is TGTGCCAGCGGACTAGCGGATGGCTACACCTTC.

The CDR3 sequence: CASSYYQSYEQYF. The DNA for the CDR3 is TGTGCCAGCAGTTACTACCAGTCCTACGAGCAGTACTTC. The gene calls are TRBV6-5 and TRBJ2-7; D not resolved. This CDR3 has 13 amino acids. CDR1 is MNHEY and CDR2 is SVGAGI in the germline V gene. V was cut by 1 base and J by 1 base, with 5 bases left in between.

The genes are TRBV6-5 and TRBJ1-6; no firm D call. The CDR3 extends over 12 amino acids. V dropped 0 bases and J dropped 9 bases, with 3 bases sitting between them. CDR1 is MNHEY, CDR2 SVGAGI, per germline. Here the CDR3 reads CASSYSRSPLHF. Written as DNA, the CDR3 is TGTGCCAGCAGTTACTCGCGTTCACCCCTCCACTTT.